The 29 T cell receptor beta chains below all came from one sample that was sequenced in a study of blood T cell repertoires in COVID-19. Here immunoSEQ multiplex PCR was the method, and the copy in TCRdb shows in-frame clones only, minus some. The repertoire includes some 300,000 clones, roughly 90% of them detected once, and over 3.5% sits in the top ten. What was sequenced was PBMCs or T cells enriched from blood (not recorded which). The receptors originated from a woman in her late teens or twenties with acute COVID-19.

The chain uses TRBV13 and TRBJ1-1; D gene unclear. Trimming shortened V by 0 bases and J by 3 bases, and 14 bases separated the two germline ends. Germline assignment: CDR1 PRHDT and CDR2 FYEKMQ (reference sequence). This CDR3 comprises 16 residues. The CDR3 sequence: CASSLGQGLWDTEAFF. The CDR3 DNA reads as TGTGCCAGCAGCTTAGGCCAAGGACTGTGGGACACTGAAGCTTTCTTT.

The chain joins TRBV5-4 to TRBJ2-3; the match to TRBD2 covers 14 bases. CDR3 length: 16 amino acids. The V gene's germline CDR1 is SGHNT and CDR2 YYREEE (reference sequence). Trimming took 3 bases from V and 5 from J; bases not matched to a gene: 5. DNA for the CDR3: TGTGCCAGCAGCTCGGGACTAGCGGGAGTTGTAGATACGCAGTATTTT. Protein: CASSSGLAGVVDTQYF.

This chain joins TRBV5-1 and TRBJ2-1, with TRBD2 as a possible D gene (6 bases). The V and J ends lost 4 bases and 5 bases respectively, with 13 bases between them. Per germline, CDR1 SGHRS and CDR2 YFSETQ. CDR3 length equals 14 residues. The CDR3 is CASSPEGRDNEQFF. The CDR3 DNA sequence: TGCGCCAGCAGCCCGGAGGGTAGGGACAATGAGCAGTTCTTC.

This clone was seen a few times. The chain combines TRBV19 with TRBJ1-5, with 10 bases lining up with TRBD1. This CDR3 is 14 amino acids long. The germline V gene encodes CDR1 LNHDA and CDR2 SQIVND (reference sequence). The J segment lost 7 bases and the V segment lost 6 bases, leaving 6 bases of the junction unmatched. In DNA form, the CDR3 reads TGTGCCAGTAGCGGACAGGGGGTAGCCCAGCCCCAGCATTTT. Translating it yields CASSGQGVAQPQHF.

The chain is built from TRBV6-1 and TRBJ1-6, with 10 bases fitting TRBD1. V dropped 3 bases and J dropped 7; count of bases not matched to a gene: 0. CDR1 MNHNS and CDR2 SASEGT come from the germline V gene. The CDR3 extends over 14 amino acids. CDR3 nucleotide sequence: TGTGCCAGCAGTGAGACAGGGGGCAATTCACCCCTCCACTTT. Protein: CASSETGGNSPLHF.

V usage is TRBV19 and J usage is TRBJ2-1; 9 bases align to TRBD2. Trimming took 5 bases from V and 7 from J; bases not matched to a gene: 9. Germline V gene sequence: CDR1 LNHDA, CDR2 SQIVND (reference sequence). The CDR3 is 15 amino acids. CDR3 in amino acids: CASSPTGSGRNEQFF. The CDR3 DNA reads TGTGCCAGTAGTCCCACTGGGAGCGGGAGGAATGAGCAGTTCTTC.

This chain links TRBV18 with TRBJ2-5; TRBD1 might be the D (6 bases). V lost 2 bases to trimming and J lost 5 bases, with 9 bases between them. The CDR3 spans 13 residues. In germline, CDR1 is KGHSH, CDR2 LQKENI. CDR3 protein: CASSPMQGETQYF. CDR3 DNA sequence: TGTGCCAGCTCACCAATGCAGGGGGAGACCCAGTACTTC.

This rearrangement joins TRBV5-1 to TRBJ2-1; 10 nucleotides match TRBD2. This CDR3 is 16 amino acids long. CDR1 is SGHRS and CDR2 is YFSETQ in the germline V gene. With 4 bases clipped from V and 6 bases from J, the junction kept 10 bases outside the gene matches. CDR3 sequence: CASSEERASGGNEQFF. CDR3 bases: TGCGCCAGCAGCGAGGAGAGGGCTAGCGGGGGCAATGAGCAGTTCTTC. Using reference TRBV5-1 and TRBJ2-1 for the parts outside the CDR3, the full variable domain is KAGVTQTPRYLIKTRGQQVTLSCSPISGHRSVSWYQQTPGQGLQFLFEYFSETQRNKGNFPGRFSGRQFSNSRSEMNVSTLELGDSALYLCASSEERASGGNEQFFGPGTRLTVL.

The CDR3 sequence: CASSLLGGSKQFF. For the CDR3, the DNA is TGTGCCAGCAGCTTATTAGGCGGGAGTAAGCAGTTCTTC. This chain links TRBV11-2 with TRBJ2-1, with 7 bases lining up with TRBD2. From germline, CDR1 is SGHAT and CDR2 FQNNGV. V lost 2 bases to trimming and J lost 11 bases; unmatched junction nucleotides: 6. This CDR3 is 13 amino acids long. Combining the CDR3 with reference TRBV11-2 and TRBJ2-1 gives the whole variable domain EAGVAQSPRYKIIEKRQSVAFWCNPISGHATLYWYQQILGQGPKLLIQFQNNGVVDDSQLPKDRFSAERLKGVDSTLKIQPAKLEDSAVYLCASSLLGGSKQFFGPGTRLTVL.

The chain couples TRBV3-1 (or the pseudogene TRBV3-2) to TRBJ2-1; D is undetermined. V was cut by 4 bases and J by 1 base, with 14 bases left in between. The CDR3 runs to 16 residues. The V gene's germline CDR1 is LGHDT and CDR2 YNNKEL (reference sequence). The CDR3 nucleotides are TGTGCCAGCAGCCGGTCCGTGGGCCAATCCTACAATGAGCAGTTCTTC. Translated: CASSRSVGQSYNEQFF.

The rearrangement joins TRBV3-1 (or the pseudogene TRBV3-2) to TRBJ1-2, with TRBD1 matching over 7 bases. J was trimmed by 4 bases and V by 8 bases; bases with no gene match: 4. Looked up from germline, CDR1 is LGHDT and CDR2 is YNNKEL (reference sequence). CDR3 length equals 12 residues. The CDR3 here is CASQGDTYGYTF. CDR3 DNA sequence: TGTGCCAGCCAGGGGGACACCTATGGCTACACCTTC.

The chain joins TRBV3-1 (or the pseudogene TRBV3-2) to TRBJ2-3, with TRBD2 matching over 7 bases. CDR1 and CDR2 (germline): LGHDT, YNNKEL (reference sequence). The CDR3 spans 16 residues. V gave up 2 bases and J gave up 3 bases; unmatched junction bases: 8. Here the CDR3 reads CASSQRQRGVTDTQYF. The CDR3 DNA reads as TGTGCCAGCAGCCAAAGACAGCGGGGCGTAACAGATACGCAGTATTTT.

The chain carries TRBV20-1 and TRBJ2-1; 10 nucleotides align to TRBD2. Germline values: CDR1 DFQATT, CDR2 SNEGSKA (reference sequence). The V and J ends lost 3 bases and 5 bases, in that order; junction bases with no gene match: 7. The CDR3 has 15 residues. The CDR3 loop is CSASKREGQDNEQFF. In DNA, the CDR3 is TGCAGTGCTAGTAAGCGGGAGGGCCAGGACAATGAGCAGTTCTTC.

This clone was seen a single time. The chain employs TRBV12-3 or TRBV12-4 and TRBJ1-5, with D perhaps TRBD1 (5 bases). This CDR3 spans 12 amino acids. Trimming shortened V by 3 bases and J by 7 bases, and 7 bases separated the two germline ends. The CDR3 coding sequence is TGTGCCAGCAGTTTTAGGGGACAGCCCCAGCATTTT. This encodes CASSFRGQPQHF.

The V gene is TRBV28, the J gene TRBJ1-3; 7 nucleotides line up with TRBD1. With 5 bases clipped from V and 2 bases from J, the junction kept 12 bases outside the gene matches. CDR3 length: 17 residues. Germline CDR1 MDHEN, CDR2 SYDVKM. As DNA, the CDR3 is TGTGCCAGCAGTCCAAGTGACAGGGCTTCGCCTGGAAACACCATATATTTT. Residues: CASSPSDRASPGNTIYF.

This sequence joins TRBV11-2 and TRBJ2-5; 12 nucleotides match TRBD2. V dropped 4 bases and J dropped 4; count of bases not matched to a gene: 1. This CDR3 has 14 amino acids. Germline CDR1 SGHAT, CDR2 FQNNGV. In DNA form, the CDR3 reads TGTGCCAGCAGCTCACTAGCGGGAGGAGAGACCCAGTACTTC. This gives the protein CASSSLAGGETQYF.

The chain combines TRBV10-3 with TRBJ2-2; 7 bases align to TRBD2. V dropped 7 bases and J dropped 1; count of bases not matched to a gene: 9. Germline CDR1 is ENHRY and CDR2 is SYGVKD. This CDR3 spans 16 amino acids. CDR3 sequence (DNA): TGTGCCATCATCGACAACATAGCGGGGAACACCGGGGAGCTGTTTTTT. As protein: CAIIDNIAGNTGELFF.

This clone was picked up one time. The CDR3 DNA sequence: TGCAGCGTTACCCAGGGAAACTATGGCTACACCTTC. Translating gives CSVTQGNYGYTF. V is TRBV29-1 and J is TRBJ1-2; TRBD1 is a possible D gene (5 bases). The V gene lost 5 bases and the J gene lost 2 bases, with 9 bases spanning the gap. Germline V lookup: CDR1 SQVTM, CDR2 ANQGSEA. The CDR3 loop spans 12 amino acids.

The chain carries TRBV7-3 and TRBJ2-2; 7 nucleotides agree with TRBD1. There are 15 residues in the CDR3. The V and J ends lost 3 bases and 10 bases, in that order; junction bases with no gene match: 11. Germline loops: CDR1 SGHTA, CDR2 FQGTGA. DNA for the CDR3: TGTGCCAGCAGCTTCAGACAGGGCCTGGACGAGGAGCTGTTTTTT. It is translated as CASSFRQGLDEELFF.

As concerns this clone: The junction and the germline gene differ at one end; a read error may be behind it. The chain combines TRBV7-7 with TRBJ2-2; the D gene is possibly TRBD2 (5 bases). The CDR3 is made up of 17 amino acids. The germline gives CDR1 SSHAT, CDR2 FNYEAQ (reference sequence). CDR3 protein: CASSFMERAENTGELFF. The CDR3 DNA reads as TGTGCTAGCAGCTTCATGGAGAGAGCGGAAAACACCGGGGAGCTGTTTTTT.

A single count supports this clone. V usage is TRBV24-1 and J usage is TRBJ2-3; perhaps TRBD1 as D (6 bases). The germline V gene encodes CDR1 KGHDR and CDR2 SFDVKD. The CDR3 has 16 amino acids. The germline V and J ends were trimmed by 3 bases and 2 bases, with 14 bases remaining between them. The chain's CDR3 is CATSDRMDSSTDTQYF. CDR3 nucleotides: TGTGCCACCAGTGATAGAATGGACAGCTCCACAGATACGCAGTATTTT.

The V call is TRBV28, the J call TRBJ1-2; no firm D call. The V end lost 2 bases, the J end lost 8 bases, and 9 bases lay between the germline ends. The CDR3 runs to 12 residues. Germline loops: CDR1 MDHEN, CDR2 SYDVKM. In DNA form, the CDR3 reads TGTGCCAGCAGTTTACGAGGTGAAGGCTACACCTTC. Protein product: CASSLRGEGYTF.

This clone was picked up one time. The rearrangement joins TRBV10-3 to TRBJ2-7, with 9 bases identical to TRBD1. Trimming took 2 bases from V and 3 from J; bases not matched to a gene: 5. The CDR3 sequence is 15 residues long. Germline V gives CDR1 ENHRY, CDR2 SYGVKD. This CDR3 reads CAISENEDRGYEQYF. In DNA form, the CDR3 reads TGTGCCATCAGTGAGAACGAGGACAGGGGCTACGAGCAGTACTTC.

This chain links TRBV6-6 with TRBJ2-7; D unresolved. There are 12 residues in the CDR3. Germline V CDR1 and CDR2: MNHNY, SVGAGI (reference sequence). The V end lost 5 bases, the J end lost 6 bases, and 11 bases lay between the germline ends. CDR3 sequence: CASSEDSGEQYF. The CDR3 DNA follows: TGTGCCAGCAGTGAGGATAGTGGCGAGCAGTACTTC.

The V call is TRBV24-1, the J call TRBJ2-1, with 8 bases fitting TRBD1. This CDR3 contains 16 residues. Germline V gene sequence: CDR1 KGHDR, CDR2 SFDVKD. Germline trimming cut 2 bases from V and 2 bases from J; bases unmatched to any gene: 4. The CDR3 sequence is CATSDSDRGPYNEQFF. DNA for the CDR3: TGTGCCACCAGTGATTCCGACAGGGGACCCTACAATGAGCAGTTCTTC.

V gene TRBV12-3 or TRBV12-4 combines with J gene TRBJ2-7, with a weak D call TRBD1 (5 bases). The CDR3 contains 13 residues. The V end was cut by 6 bases, the J end by 2 bases, with 11 bases between. The CDR3, as DNA: TGTGCCAGCAGACCGACAGAGACCTACGAGCAGTACTTC. Residues: CASRPTETYEQYF.

This chain links TRBV28 with TRBJ1-2; perhaps TRBD1 as D (5 bases). Germline V CDR1 and CDR2: MDHEN, SYDVKM. The CDR3 has 13 amino acids. With 6 bases removed from V and 4 bases from J, the gap between germline ends came to 12 bases. As DNA, the CDR3 is TGTGCCAGCAGACGACAGCCCAGCTATGGCTACACCTTC. Encoded protein: CASRRQPSYGYTF.

The V and J genes are TRBV11-3 and TRBJ2-2, with 7 positions matching TRBD1. The V and J ends lost 5 bases and 1 base, in that order; junction bases with no gene match: 4. The germline CDR1 and CDR2 sequences are SGHNT and YENEEA. CDR3 size: 15 residues. The CDR3 loop is CASSPRQGNTGELFF. The CDR3 nucleotides read TGTGCCAGCAGCCCGCGACAGGGGAACACCGGGGAGCTGTTTTTT. Variable domain in full (rest from reference TRBV11-3 and TRBJ2-2): EAGVVQSPRYKIIEKKQPVAFWCNPISGHNTLYWYLQNLGQGPELLIRYENEEAVDDSQLPKDRFSAERLKGVDSTLKIQPAELGDSAVYLCASSPRQGNTGELFFGEGSRLTVL.

The gene calls are TRBV28 and TRBJ2-1; maybe TRBD2 (6 bases). The germline V gene encodes CDR1 MDHEN and CDR2 SYDVKM. This CDR3 has 18 residues. Between the trimmed V and J ends, which lost 2 bases and 8 bases, there was a span of 25 bases. The CDR3 DNA is TGTGCCAGCAGTTTAAGCTCCTGGAGCAACCCTCGCGGGGATGAGCAGTTCTTC. Its protein product is CASSLSSWSNPRGDEQFF.